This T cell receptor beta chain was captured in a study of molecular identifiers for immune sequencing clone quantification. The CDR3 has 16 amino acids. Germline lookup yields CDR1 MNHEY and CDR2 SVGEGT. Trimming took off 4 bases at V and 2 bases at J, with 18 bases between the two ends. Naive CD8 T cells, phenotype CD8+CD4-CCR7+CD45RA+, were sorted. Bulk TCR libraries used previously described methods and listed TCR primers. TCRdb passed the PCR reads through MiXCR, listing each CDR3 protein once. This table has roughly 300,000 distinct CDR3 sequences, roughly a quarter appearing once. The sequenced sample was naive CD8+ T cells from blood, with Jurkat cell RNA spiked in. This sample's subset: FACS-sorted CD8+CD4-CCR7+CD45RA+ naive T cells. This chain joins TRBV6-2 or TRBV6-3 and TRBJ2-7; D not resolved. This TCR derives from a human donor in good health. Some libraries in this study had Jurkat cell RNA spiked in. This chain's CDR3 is CASSFPGRSMTYEQYF. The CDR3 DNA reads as TGTGCCAGCAGTTTCCCCGGCAGAAGCATGACCTACGAGCAGTACTTC.